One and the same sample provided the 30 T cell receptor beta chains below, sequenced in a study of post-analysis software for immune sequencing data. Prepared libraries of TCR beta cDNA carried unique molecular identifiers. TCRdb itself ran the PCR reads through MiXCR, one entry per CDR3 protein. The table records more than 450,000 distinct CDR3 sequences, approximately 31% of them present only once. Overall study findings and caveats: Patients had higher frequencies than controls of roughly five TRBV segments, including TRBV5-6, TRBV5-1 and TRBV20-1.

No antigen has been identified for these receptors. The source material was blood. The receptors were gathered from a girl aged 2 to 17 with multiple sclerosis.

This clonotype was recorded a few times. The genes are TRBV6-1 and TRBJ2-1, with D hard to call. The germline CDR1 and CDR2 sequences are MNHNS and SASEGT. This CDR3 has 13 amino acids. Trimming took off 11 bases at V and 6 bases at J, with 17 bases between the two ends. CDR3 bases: TGTGCCTCGGGCCGCCTCTCTCTCAATGAGCAGTTCTTC. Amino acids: CASGRLSLNEQFF.

The CDR3 spells CASSGGTGWDGNTEAFF. The CDR3 bases are TGCGCCAGCAGCGGGGGGACAGGGTGGGACGGGAACACTGAAGCTTTCTTT. The chain uses TRBV5-1 and TRBJ1-1, with TRBD1 matching 9 bases. Germline V CDR1 and CDR2: SGHRS, YFSETQ. The CDR3 runs 17 residues. After removal of 4 bases from V and 1 base from J, the junction contained 11 bases not matched to a gene.

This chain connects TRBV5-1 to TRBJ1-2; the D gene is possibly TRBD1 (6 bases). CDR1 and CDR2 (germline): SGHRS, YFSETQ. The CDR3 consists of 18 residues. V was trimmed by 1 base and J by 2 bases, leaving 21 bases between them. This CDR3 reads CASSLRPPTQGRNYGYTF. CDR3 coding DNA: TGCGCCAGCAGCTTGAGGCCCCCGACCCAGGGGCGAAACTATGGCTACACCTTC.

CDR3 amino acids: CSAGSSGGQETQFF. For the CDR3, the DNA is TGCAGTGCTGGATCTAGCGGGGGCCAAGAGACCCAGTTCTTC. J is TRBJ2-5 and V is TRBV20-1; 10 nucleotides line up with TRBD2. Near its end, the DNA agrees better with TRBJ2-1, so the J call may be wrong. Germline values: CDR1 DFQATT, CDR2 SNEGSKA (reference sequence). This CDR3 is 14 amino acids long.

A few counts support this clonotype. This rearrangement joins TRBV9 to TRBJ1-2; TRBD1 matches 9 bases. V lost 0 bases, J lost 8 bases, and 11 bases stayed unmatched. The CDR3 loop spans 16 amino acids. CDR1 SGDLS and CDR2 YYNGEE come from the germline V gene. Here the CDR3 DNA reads TGTGCCAGCAGCGTAGAAGGGAACAGGGGGCAAGAAGGCTACACCTTC. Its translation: CASSVEGNRGQEGYTF.

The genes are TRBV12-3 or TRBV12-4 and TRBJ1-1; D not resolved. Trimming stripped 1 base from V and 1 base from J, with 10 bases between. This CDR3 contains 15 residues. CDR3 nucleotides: TGTGCCAGCAGTTTAGTTAACATCTGGAACACTGAAGCTTTCTTT. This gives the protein CASSLVNIWNTEAFF.

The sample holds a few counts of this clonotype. The DNA for the CDR3 is TGCGCCAGCAGCCAATGGACAGGGGGCTTAAGCGGGGCCTCCTACGAGCAGTACTTC. The encoded protein is CASSQWTGGLSGASYEQYF. The chain links TRBV4-1 to TRBJ2-7; TRBD1 agrees at 11 bases. Germline CDR1 MGHRA, CDR2 YSYEKL. Unmatched junction bases numbered 12, after V lost 2 bases and J lost 0 bases. There are 19 residues in the CDR3.

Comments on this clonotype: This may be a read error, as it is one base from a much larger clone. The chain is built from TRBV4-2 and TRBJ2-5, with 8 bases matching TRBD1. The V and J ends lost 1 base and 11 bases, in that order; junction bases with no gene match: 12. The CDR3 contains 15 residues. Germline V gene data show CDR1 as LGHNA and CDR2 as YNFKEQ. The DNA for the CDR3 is TGTGCCAGCAGCCAAGGACAGGGGACAAGGGACGGGCAGTACTTC. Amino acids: CASSQGQGTRDGQYF.

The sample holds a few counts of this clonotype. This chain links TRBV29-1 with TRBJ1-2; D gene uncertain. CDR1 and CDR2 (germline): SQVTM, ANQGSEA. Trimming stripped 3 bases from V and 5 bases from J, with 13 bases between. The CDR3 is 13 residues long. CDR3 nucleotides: TGCAGCGTTGACGATATAACCAAATATGGCTACACCTTC. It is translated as CSVDDITKYGYTF.

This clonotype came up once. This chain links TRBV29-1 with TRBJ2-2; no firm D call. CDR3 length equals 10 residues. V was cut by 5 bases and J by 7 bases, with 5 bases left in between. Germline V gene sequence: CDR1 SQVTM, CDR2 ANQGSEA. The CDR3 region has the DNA TGCAGCGTTCGGGTCGGGGAGCTGTTTTTT. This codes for CSVRVGELFF.

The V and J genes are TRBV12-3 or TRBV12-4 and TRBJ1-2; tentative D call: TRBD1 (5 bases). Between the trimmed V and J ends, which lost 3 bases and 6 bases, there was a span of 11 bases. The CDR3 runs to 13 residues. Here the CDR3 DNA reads TGTGCCAGCAGTTTTTCCTCCAGGGATGGCTACACCTTC. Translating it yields CASSFSSRDGYTF.

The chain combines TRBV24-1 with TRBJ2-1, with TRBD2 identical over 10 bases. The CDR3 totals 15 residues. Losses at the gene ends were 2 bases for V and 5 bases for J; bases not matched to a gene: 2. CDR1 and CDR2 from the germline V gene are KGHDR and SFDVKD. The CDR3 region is CATSDCTSGDNEQFF. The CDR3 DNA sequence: TGTGCCACCAGTGATTGTACTAGCGGGGACAATGAGCAGTTCTTC.

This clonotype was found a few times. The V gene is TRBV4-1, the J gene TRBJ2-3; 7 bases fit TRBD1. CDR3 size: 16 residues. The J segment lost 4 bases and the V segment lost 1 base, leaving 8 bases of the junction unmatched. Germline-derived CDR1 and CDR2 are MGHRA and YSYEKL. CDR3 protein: CASSQVGRGFPDTQYF. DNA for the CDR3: TGCGCCAGCAGCCAAGTTGGCAGGGGGTTCCCAGATACGCAGTATTTT.

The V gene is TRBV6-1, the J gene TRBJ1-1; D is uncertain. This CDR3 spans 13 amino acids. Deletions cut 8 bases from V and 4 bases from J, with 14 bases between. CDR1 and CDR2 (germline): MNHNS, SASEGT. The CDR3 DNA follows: TGTGCCAGCGGACGAGGGTTTAGCACTGAAGCTTTCTTT. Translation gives CASGRGFSTEAFF.

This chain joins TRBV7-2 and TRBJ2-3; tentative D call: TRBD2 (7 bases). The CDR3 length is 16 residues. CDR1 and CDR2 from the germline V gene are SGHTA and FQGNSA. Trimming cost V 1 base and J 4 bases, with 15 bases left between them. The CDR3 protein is CASSLGGAGAADTQYF. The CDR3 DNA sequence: TGTGCCAGCAGCTTAGGAGGTGCGGGGGCCGCAGATACGCAGTATTTT.

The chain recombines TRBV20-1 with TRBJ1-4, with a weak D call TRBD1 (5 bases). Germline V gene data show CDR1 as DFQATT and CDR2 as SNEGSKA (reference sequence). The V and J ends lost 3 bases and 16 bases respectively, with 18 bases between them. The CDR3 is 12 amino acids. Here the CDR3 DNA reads TGCAGTGCTAGCGACAGCACAGATACGCAGTTTTTT. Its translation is CSASDSTDTQFF.

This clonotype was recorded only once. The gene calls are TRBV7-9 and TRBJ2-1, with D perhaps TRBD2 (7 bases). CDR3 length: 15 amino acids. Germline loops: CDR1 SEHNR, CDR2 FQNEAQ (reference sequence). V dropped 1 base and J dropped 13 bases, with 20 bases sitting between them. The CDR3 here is CASSLGGGGARKQFF. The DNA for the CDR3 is TGTGCCAGCAGCTTAGGGGGAGGGGGGGCCAGGAAACAGTTCTTC.

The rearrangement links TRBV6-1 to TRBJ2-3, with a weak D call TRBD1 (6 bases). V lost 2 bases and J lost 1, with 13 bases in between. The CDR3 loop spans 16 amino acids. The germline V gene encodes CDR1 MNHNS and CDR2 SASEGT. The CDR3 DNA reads TGTGCCAGCAGTGAAACCCAGGGGATAGGCACAGATACGCAGTATTTT. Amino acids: CASSETQGIGTDTQYF.

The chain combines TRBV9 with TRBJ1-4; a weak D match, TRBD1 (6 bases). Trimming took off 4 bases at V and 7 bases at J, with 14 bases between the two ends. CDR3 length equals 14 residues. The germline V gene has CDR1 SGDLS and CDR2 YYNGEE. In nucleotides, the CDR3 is TGTGCCAGCAGCCAGGGGCCGGTAGGTGAAAAACTGTTTTTT. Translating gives CASSQGPVGEKLFF.

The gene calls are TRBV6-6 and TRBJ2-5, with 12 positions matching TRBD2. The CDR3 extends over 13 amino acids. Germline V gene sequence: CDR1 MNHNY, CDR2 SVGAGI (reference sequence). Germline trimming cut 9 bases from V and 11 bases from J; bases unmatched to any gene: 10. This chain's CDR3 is CASTSGGSYKQYF. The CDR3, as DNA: TGTGCCAGTACTAGCGGGGGGTCCTACAAGCAGTACTTC.

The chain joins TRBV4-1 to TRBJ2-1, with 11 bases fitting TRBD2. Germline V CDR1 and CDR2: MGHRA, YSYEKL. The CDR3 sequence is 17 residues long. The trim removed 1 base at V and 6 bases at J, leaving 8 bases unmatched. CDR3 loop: CASSQGPSGGSINEQFF. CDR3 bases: TGCGCCAGCAGCCAAGGACCTAGCGGGGGGAGTATCAATGAGCAGTTCTTC.

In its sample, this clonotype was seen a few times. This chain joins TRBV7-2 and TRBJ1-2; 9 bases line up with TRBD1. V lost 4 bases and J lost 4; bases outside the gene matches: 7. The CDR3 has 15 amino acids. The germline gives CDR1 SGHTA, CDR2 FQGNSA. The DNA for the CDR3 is TGTGCCAGCAGCTACGGACAGGGGTACAGCTATGGCTACACCTTC. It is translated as CASSYGQGYSYGYTF.

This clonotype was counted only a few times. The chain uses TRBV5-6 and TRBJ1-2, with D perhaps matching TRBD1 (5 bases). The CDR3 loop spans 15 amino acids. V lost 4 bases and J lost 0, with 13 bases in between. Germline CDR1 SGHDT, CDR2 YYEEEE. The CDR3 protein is CASSGPGFSNYGYTF. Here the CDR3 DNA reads TGTGCCAGCAGCGGACCAGGGTTTTCTAACTATGGCTACACCTTC.

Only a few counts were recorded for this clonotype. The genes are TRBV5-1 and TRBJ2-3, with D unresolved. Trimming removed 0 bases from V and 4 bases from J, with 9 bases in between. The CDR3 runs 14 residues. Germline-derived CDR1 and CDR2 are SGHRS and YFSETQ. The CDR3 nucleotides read TGCGCCAGCAGCTTGGAAGGTGTGGCAGATACGCAGTATTTT. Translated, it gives CASSLEGVADTQYF.

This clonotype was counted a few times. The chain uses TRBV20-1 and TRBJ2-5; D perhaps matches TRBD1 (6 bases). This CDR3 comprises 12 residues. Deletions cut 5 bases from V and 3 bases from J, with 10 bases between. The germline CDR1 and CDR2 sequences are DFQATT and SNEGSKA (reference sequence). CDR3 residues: CSAFRTEETQYF. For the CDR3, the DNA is TGCAGTGCTTTTAGGACAGAAGAGACCCAGTACTTC.

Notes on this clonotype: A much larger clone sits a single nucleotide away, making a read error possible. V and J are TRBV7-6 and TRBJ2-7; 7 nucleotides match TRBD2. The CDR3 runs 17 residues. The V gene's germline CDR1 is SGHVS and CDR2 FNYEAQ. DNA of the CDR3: TGTGCCAGCGGCTTAGGTCACAGCGGGGAGCTCCCCTACGAGCAGTACTTC. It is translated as CASGLGHSGELPYEQYF.

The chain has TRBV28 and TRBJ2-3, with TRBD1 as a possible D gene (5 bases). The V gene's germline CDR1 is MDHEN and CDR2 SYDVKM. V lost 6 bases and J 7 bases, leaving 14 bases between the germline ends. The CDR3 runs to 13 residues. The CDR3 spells CASRPTESNTQYF. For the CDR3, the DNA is TGTGCCAGCAGGCCGACAGAAAGTAATACGCAGTATTTT.

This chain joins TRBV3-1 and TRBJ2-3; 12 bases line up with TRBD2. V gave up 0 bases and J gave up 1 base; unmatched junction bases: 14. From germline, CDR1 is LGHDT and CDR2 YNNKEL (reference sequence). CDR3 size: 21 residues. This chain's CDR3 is CASSQDRRTSGNILRTDTQYF. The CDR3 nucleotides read TGTGCCAGCAGCCAAGATCGTAGGACTAGCGGGAACATCCTACGCACAGATACGCAGTATTTT.

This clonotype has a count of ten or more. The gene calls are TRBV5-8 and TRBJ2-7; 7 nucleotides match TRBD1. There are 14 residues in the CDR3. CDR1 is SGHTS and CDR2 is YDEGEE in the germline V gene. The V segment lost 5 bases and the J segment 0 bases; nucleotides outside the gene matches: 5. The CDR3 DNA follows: TGTGCCAGCAGTCGAGGGGACAGCTCCTACGAGCAGTACTTC. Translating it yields CASSRGDSSYEQYF.

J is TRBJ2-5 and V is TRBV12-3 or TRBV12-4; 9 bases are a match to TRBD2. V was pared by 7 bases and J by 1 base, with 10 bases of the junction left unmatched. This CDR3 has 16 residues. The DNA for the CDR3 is TGTGCCAGCACCTTAAAGGCTAGCGGGACCCAAGAGACCCAGTACTTC. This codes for CASTLKASGTQETQYF.